This T cell receptor beta chain comes out of a study of cytomegalovirus exposure and HLA in healthy donors. The PCR made use of 60 Vbeta and 13 Jbeta primers. Generated by immunoSEQ multiplex PCR, the TCRdb table keeps only in-frame clones and is missing some. Of some 150,000 clones listed, 70% to 80% are singletons. Material: PBMCs. This TCR came from a man aged 50 to 59 in good health and CMV-seropositive.

In nucleotides, the CDR3 is TGTGCCAGCAGTGAATTGACAGGGGGCTCATATGGCTACACCTTC. This gives the protein CASSELTGGSYGYTF. This chain connects TRBV25-1 to TRBJ1-2, with 10 positions matching TRBD1. The CDR3 spans 15 residues. Unmatched junction bases numbered 4, after V lost 1 base and J lost 5 bases. Germline V gene sequence: CDR1 MGHDK, CDR2 SYGVNS.